The clone carrying this T cell receptor (beta chain) was seen a handful of times. Specified treatment: randomized to nivolumab then ipilimumab (arm A) or the reverse (arm B). Here immunoSEQ multiplex PCR was the method, and the copy in TCRdb shows in-frame clones only, minus some. The table records more than 30,000 clones, around 32% of them present only once. The data were obtained in a study of sequential checkpoint blockade in melanoma. Losses at the gene ends were 1 base for V and 5 bases for J; bases not matched to a gene: 10. This CDR3 region has 16 residues. Per the germline V gene, CDR1 is SGDLS and CDR2 is YYNGEE.

The V and J genes are TRBV9 and TRBJ2-5, with 8 bases fitting TRBD2. This sample comprised tumor tissue (inferred from file names), obtained from a patient given nivolumab and ipilimumab in sequence. This receptor was obtained from a human donor with melanoma. CDR3 in amino acids: CASSVSSGGLGETQYF. For the CDR3, the DNA is TGTGCCAGCAGCGTATCCAGCGGGGGCCTCGGGGAGACCCAGTACTTC.